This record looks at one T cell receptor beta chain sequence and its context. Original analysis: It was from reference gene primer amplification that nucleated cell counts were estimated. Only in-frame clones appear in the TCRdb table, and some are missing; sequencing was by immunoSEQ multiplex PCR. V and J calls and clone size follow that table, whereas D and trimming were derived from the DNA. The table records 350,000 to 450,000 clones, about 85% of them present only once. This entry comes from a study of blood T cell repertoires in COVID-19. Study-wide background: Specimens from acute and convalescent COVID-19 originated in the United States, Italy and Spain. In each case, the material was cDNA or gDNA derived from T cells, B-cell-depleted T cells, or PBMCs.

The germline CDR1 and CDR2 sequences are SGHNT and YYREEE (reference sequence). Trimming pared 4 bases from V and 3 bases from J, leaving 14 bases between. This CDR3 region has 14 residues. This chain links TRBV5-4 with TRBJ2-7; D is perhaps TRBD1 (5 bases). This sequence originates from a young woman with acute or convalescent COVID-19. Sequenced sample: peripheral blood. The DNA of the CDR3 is TGTGCCAGCAGCCCCACAGGTCATGACTACGAGCAGTACTTC. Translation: CASSPTGHDYEQYF.